Below, 29 T cell receptor beta chains from the same sample are listed, as sequenced in a study of T cell clusters in autoimmune cytopenias. Each sample's input was around 250 ng genomic DNA, 38,000 or so genome equivalents. TRB was amplified by touch-down multiplex PCR, primer pools A and B combined. Reanalyzing the multiplex PCR reads, TCRdb keeps one entry per CDR3 protein, without DNA. The table for this sample gives about 4,000 distinct CDR3 sequences. The sequenced sample was peripheral blood. The receptor set was obtained from a human donor with an autoimmune cytopenia or autoimmune hepatitis (not recorded which).

This chain connects TRBV7-9 to TRBJ2-1. The germline gives CDR1 SEHNR, CDR2 FQNEAQ (reference sequence). This CDR3 is built from 14 residues. CDR3 sequence reads: CASSEKGRVNEQFF.

This rearrangement joins TRBV6-1 to TRBJ2-4; the D call of TRBD1 rests on TCRdb alone, since no DNA is present to check it. Germline V gene sequence: CDR1 MNHNS, CDR2 SASEGT. This CDR3 is 17 amino acids long. The CDR3 sequence is CASSPGQGALAKNIQYF.

This clonotype registers medium-sized by frequency. This chain links TRBV5-1 with TRBJ2-6; TCRdb picks TRBD2, but there is no DNA to check that call. This CDR3 spans 19 amino acids. The germline V gene encodes CDR1 SGHRS and CDR2 YFSETQ. The chain's CDR3 is CASSFRLAGVSSGANVLTF.

This clonotype is called medium-sized based on its frequency. The J gene is TRBJ2-7, the V gene TRBV30; TCRdb's D call of TRBD1 is untestable without DNA. Germline-derived CDR1 and CDR2 are GTSNPN and SVGIG (reference sequence). This CDR3 has 13 amino acids. The CDR3 loop is CAWAGLDTYEQYF.

The chain has TRBV13 and TRBJ1-1; TCRdb designates TRBD1, a call that cannot be tested without DNA. CDR1 is PRHDT and CDR2 is FYEKMQ in the germline V gene (reference sequence). The CDR3 consists of 15 residues. The CDR3 sequence is CASSLFTGLNTEAFF. Supplemented by reference TRBV13 and TRBJ1-1, the full variable domain reads AAGVIQSPRHLIKEKRETATLKCYPIPRHDTVYWYQQGPGQDPQFLISFYEKMQSDKGSIPDRFSAQQFSDYHSELNMSSLELGDSALYFCASSLFTGLNTEAFFGQGTRLTVV.

The V gene is TRBV6-2 or TRBV6-3, the J gene TRBJ2-2; TCRdb lists TRBD2, though no DNA is available to test this call. This CDR3 has 17 residues. The germline gives CDR1 MNHEY, CDR2 SVGEGT. This CDR3 is CASSYSPLTSGTGELFF.

The chain employs TRBV7-6 and TRBJ2-7; TCRdb outputs TRBD1, but without DNA this stays unchecked. The CDR3 contains 17 residues. Germline loops: CDR1 SGHVS, CDR2 FNYEAQ. The chain's CDR3 is CASSLDPQVEPPYEQYF.

This clonotype counts as medium-sized by frequency. CDR3 protein: CASSTSSSSGSYNEQFF. This chain uses TRBV19 with TRBJ2-1; TCRdb calls TRBD2, which cannot be checked without DNA. Germline V gene data show CDR1 as LNHDA and CDR2 as SQIVND (reference sequence). The CDR3 sequence is 17 residues long.

This chain connects TRBV30 to TRBJ2-7; absent DNA, TCRdb's TRBD2 call cannot be checked. CDR1 and CDR2 from the germline V gene are GTSNPN and SVGIG (reference sequence). The CDR3 extends over 17 amino acids. The CDR3 is CAWSARSSGSYIYEQYF.

This clonotype is labeled medium-sized (0.01 to 0.1%) based on frequency. The chain has TRBV6-2 or TRBV6-3 and TRBJ2-5; with no DNA, the TCRdb D assignment of TRBD2 cannot be verified. From germline, CDR1 is MNHEY and CDR2 SVGEGT. This CDR3 contains 15 residues. CDR3 region: CASSTTLALQETQYF.

Judged by frequency, this clonotype is medium-sized. The V call is TRBV30, the J call TRBJ2-1. The CDR3 extends over 11 amino acids. Germline CDR1 is GTSNPN and CDR2 is SVGIG (reference sequence). This chain's CDR3 is CAWSGSHEQFF. Full variable domain (rest looked up from reference TRBV30 and TRBJ2-1): SQTIHQWPATLVQPVGSPLSLECTVEGTSNPNLYWYRQAAGRGLQLLFYSVGIGQISSEVPQNLSASRPQDRQFILSSKKLLLSDSGFYLCAWSGSHEQFFGPGTRLTVL.

The genes are TRBV6-1 and TRBJ2-3; no DNA is available, so the TRBD2 call from TCRdb remains unchecked. The germline V gene has CDR1 MNHNS and CDR2 SASEGT. This CDR3 comprises 17 residues. The CDR3 protein is CASSELAGGPSTDTQYF.

This clonotype counts as large by frequency. CDR3 residues: CSVPVGGGQETQYF. The chain employs TRBV29-1 and TRBJ2-5; TCRdb indicates TRBD2, and absent DNA this call remains unverified. There are 14 residues in the CDR3. CDR1 and CDR2 from the germline V gene are SQVTM and ANQGSEA.

Considering frequency, this clonotype is large. The rearrangement uses TRBV29-1 and TRBJ2-1; the TRBD2 assignment by TCRdb is unverifiable without DNA. The CDR3 spans 12 residues. The germline CDR1 and CDR2 sequences are SQVTM and ANQGSEA. CDR3 sequence reads: CSANSGYNEQFF.

This clonotype is classed as medium-sized (0.01 to 0.1%) by frequency. This chain connects TRBV29-1 to TRBJ2-5; TCRdb picks TRBD2, but there is no DNA to check that call. CDR3 length equals 15 residues. Germline assignment: CDR1 SQVTM and CDR2 ANQGSEA. The CDR3 sequence: CSVRYPSWKKETQYF.

J is TRBJ2-7 and V is TRBV19. This CDR3 contains 14 residues. The V gene's germline CDR1 is LNHDA and CDR2 SQIVND (reference sequence). The CDR3 loop reads CASSIVVGSYEQYF.

The chain recombines TRBV5-6 with TRBJ1-6; with no DNA, the TCRdb D assignment of TRBD1 cannot be verified. CDR1 SGHDT and CDR2 YYEEEE come from the germline V gene. The CDR3 has 15 amino acids. The CDR3 here is CASSLSRQGGSPLHF.

This clonotype shows up as medium-sized (0.01 to 0.1%) by frequency. The J gene is TRBJ2-1, the V gene TRBV27; no DNA is available, so the TRBD2 call from TCRdb remains unchecked. Germline V lookup: CDR1 MNHEY, CDR2 SMNVEV (reference sequence). This CDR3 has 15 amino acids. The CDR3 loop is CASSSGTSGQNEQFF.

This clonotype ranks as large in terms of frequency. The CDR3 is CASTRSSGSGYNEQFF. The rearrangement links TRBV6-1 to TRBJ2-1; TCRdb returns TRBD2, unconfirmable since there is no DNA. Looked up from germline, CDR1 is MNHNS and CDR2 is SASEGT. This CDR3 spans 16 amino acids.

CDR3 in amino acids: CATSGGLAGDGTDTQYF. The rearrangement joins TRBV24-1 to TRBJ2-3; TCRdb calls TRBD2, which cannot be checked without DNA. The CDR3 has 17 residues. Per the germline V gene, CDR1 is KGHDR and CDR2 is SFDVKD.

The rearrangement joins TRBV6-5 to TRBJ2-1; TCRdb lists TRBD1, though no DNA is available to test this call. CDR1 is MNHEY, CDR2 SVGAGI, per germline. The CDR3 runs 13 residues. The CDR3 spells CASSYGGYNEQFF.

This sequence joins TRBV5-6 and TRBJ2-1; the TCRdb call, TRBD1, lacks DNA for checking. CDR3 size: 15 residues. Germline-derived CDR1 and CDR2 are SGHDT and YYEEEE. CDR3: CASSLEGGRYNEQFF.

By frequency, this clonotype registers medium-sized (0.01 to 0.1%). The chain uses TRBV7-6 and TRBJ2-1. The CDR3 is 11 amino acids. Per germline, CDR1 SGHVS and CDR2 FNYEAQ. CDR3 region: CASSPHNEQFF.

The chain couples TRBV6-5 to TRBJ2-2; no DNA is available, so the TRBD1 call from TCRdb remains unchecked. Germline V CDR1 and CDR2: MNHEY, SVGAGI. The CDR3 has 15 residues. Here the CDR3 reads CASSTITGYFGELFF.

The chain couples TRBV29-1 to TRBJ1-5. The CDR3 totals 14 residues. Germline V CDR1 and CDR2: SQVTM, ANQGSEA. This CDR3 is CSVEDSDPNQPQHF.

This chain uses TRBV27 with TRBJ2-7; absent DNA, TCRdb's TRBD2 call cannot be checked. Germline V CDR1 and CDR2: MNHEY, SMNVEV (reference sequence). The length of the CDR3 is 14 residues. This chain's CDR3 is CASRWLAGAHEQYF.

This clonotype is medium-sized by frequency. The chain carries TRBV6-1 and TRBJ2-7; TCRdb's D gene call, TRBD2, goes unchecked for lack of DNA. CDR1 MNHNS and CDR2 SASEGT come from the germline V gene. The CDR3 totals 13 residues. This chain's CDR3 is CASELAETYEQYF.

This clonotype is deemed medium-sized by its frequency. CDR3 sequence: CASSLIQANRETQYF. The chain links TRBV12-3 or TRBV12-4 to TRBJ2-5. The CDR3 runs to 15 residues.

The rearrangement joins TRBV27 to TRBJ2-7; TCRdb gives TRBD2 as the D gene, but with no DNA this cannot be confirmed. The V gene's germline CDR1 is MNHEY and CDR2 SMNVEV (reference sequence). This CDR3 contains 17 residues. CDR3 protein: CASSRPRTSGNSYEQYF.